Included here is one TCR beta chain sequence, with context. As yet, its antigen is unknown. Sequenced by immunoSEQ multiplex PCR; TCRdb stores in-frame clones only, minus some. The table lists fewer than 150,000 clones, around 88% of them singletons. The sample comes from a study of T cell responses to AZD1222 COVID-19 vaccine. Findings and limits, study-wide: Compared with day 0, the breadth and depth of the Spike-specific TCR repertoire rose significantly after two doses of AZD1222. CD4 TCRs linked to vaccination spanned spike, dominating at 160-218 and 743-854.

The CDR3 runs 15 residues. The trim removed 0 bases at V and 1 base at J, leaving 3 bases unmatched. Germline loops: CDR1 LNHDA, CDR2 SQIVND (reference sequence). The receptor comes from an adult in good health. Source: peripheral blood, taken on day 0 of AZD1222 vaccination. This rearrangement joins TRBV19 to TRBJ2-7, with TRBD2 matching over 7 bases. CDR3 region: CASSIEPGGSYEQYF. CDR3 sequence (DNA): TGTGCCAGTAGTATAGAACCGGGAGGATCCTACGAGCAGTACTTC.